This TCR beta chain was identified in a study of T cell repertoires in cytomegalovirus infection. Study-level information: Matching HLA type, along with CMV infection, was indicated by public TCR beta signatures. Study outcomes and limitations: Summed public TCR beta family frequency identified CMV carriers bearing the relevant HLA.

The CDR3 is 14 amino acids. The junction had 9 bases not matched to a gene; V was cut back by 6 bases and J by 6 bases. The germline gives CDR1 MNHEY, CDR2 SMNVEV (reference sequence). The table lists this clonotype with many counts. No antigen is known for it. TCRdb fed the reads into MiXCR, producing one record per CDR3 protein. The table shows about 460,000 distinct CDR3 sequences, with roughly 10% occurring only once. This sequence originates from a human donor in good health (CMV status not recorded). Some clones in this sample may be carry-over from other donors' samples. This chain uses TRBV27 with TRBJ2-7; 9 nucleotides line up with TRBD1. The specimen was PBMCs. The CDR3 DNA follows: TGTGCCAGCAGCTTGACAGGGGGTTCGAGCGAGCAGTACTTC. The encoded protein is CASSLTGGSSEQYF.